The present T cell receptor (beta chain) was sequenced within a study of T cells expressing NK-cell markers. Background on the study: Each TCR beta repertoire originated in sorted T cells that were CD3+CD56+NKG2C+, CD3+CD56+NKG2C- or CD3+CD56-NKG2C+.

Scientists made TCR beta cDNA using 5'RACE template switching with UMIs. Using the 5' RACE reads, TCRdb records one entry per CDR3 protein without DNA. The sample totals about 450,000 distinct CDR3 sequences. General study points: There were several donors in whom these clonotypes also led the CD3+CD56-NKG2C+ fraction. Dominant NKG2C+ clonotypes made up roughly 1.0-7.0% of CD8+ T cells in several donors.

The CDR3 has 14 amino acids. Germline values: CDR1 MGHDK, CDR2 SYGVNS. In the case of this clonotype: Its antigen is currently unknown.

The sequencing input was blood T cells: a sorted CD56 or NKG2C T cell subset, CD4+ or CD8+ T cells, or bulk PBMC T cells (not recorded which). This TCR came from a woman aged 18-69 years in good health. V is TRBV25-1 and J is TRBJ2-1; TCRdb outputs TRBD1, but without DNA this stays unchecked. CDR3 residues: CASSDVRVWNEQFF. The full variable domain, rest sourced from reference TRBV25-1 and TRBJ2-1, is EADIYQTPRYLVIGTGKKITLECSQTMGHDKMYWYQQDPGMELHLIHYSYGVNSTEKGDLSSESTVSRIRTEHFPLTLESARPSHTSQYLCASSDVRVWNEQFFGPGTRLTVL.